This entry lists 27 T cell receptor beta chains sequenced from one sample in a study of blood T cell repertoires in COVID-19. Sequencing used immunoSEQ multiplex PCR; TCRdb keeps in-frame clones, though not all of them. The table lists 270,000 or so clones, about 87% of them singletons. Sequencing input: PBMCs or T cells enriched from blood (not recorded which). All receptors derive from a woman in her 30s with acute COVID-19.

The chain joins TRBV5-1 to TRBJ1-6; possibly TRBD1 for D (6 bases). Germline V gene sequence: CDR1 SGHRS, CDR2 YFSETQ. The CDR3 is 15 amino acids. Trimming shortened V by 4 bases and J by 0 bases, and 8 bases separated the two germline ends. The CDR3 coding sequence is TGCGCCAGCAGCCCGGACAGCTCCTATAATTCACCCCTCCACTTT. Protein sequence: CASSPDSSYNSPLHF.

The chain employs TRBV9 and TRBJ1-5; unclear D gene. The CDR3 runs 14 residues. CDR1 SGDLS and CDR2 YYNGEE come from the germline V gene. Trimming took off 4 bases at V and 6 bases at J, with 14 bases between the two ends. CDR3: CASSPSGETQPQHF. In DNA, the CDR3 is TGTGCCAGCAGCCCTAGTGGAGAGACTCAGCCCCAGCATTTT.

V gene TRBV30 combines with J gene TRBJ2-7, with a possible D match to TRBD2 (6 bases). This CDR3 region has 15 residues. V was cut by 0 bases and J by 2 bases, with 14 bases left in between. The V gene's germline CDR1 is GTSNPN and CDR2 SVGIG (reference sequence). CDR3 in DNA: TGTGCCTGGAGTGTATCCCGGGGAGGCCCCTACGAGCAGTACTTC. Its protein is CAWSVSRGGPYEQYF.

The chain combines TRBV18 with TRBJ2-2, with D possibly TRBD1 on 8 matching bases. The V and J ends lost 1 base and 3 bases respectively, with 12 bases between them. Per the germline V gene, CDR1 is KGHSH and CDR2 is LQKENI. The CDR3 is 16 amino acids. This CDR3 reads CASSPRQGRDTGELFF. The CDR3 nucleotides read TGTGCCAGCTCACCACGACAGGGGAGGGACACCGGGGAGCTGTTTTTT. The full variable domain, in which reference TRBV18 and TRBJ2-2 provide the parts outside the CDR3, is NAGVMQNPRHLVRRRGQEARLRCSPMKGHSHVYWYRQLPEEGLKFMVYLQKENIIDESGMPKERFSAEFPKEGPSILRIQQVVRGDSAAYFCASSPRQGRDTGELFFGEGSRLTVL.

V gene TRBV7-8 combines with J gene TRBJ2-2, with 9 nucleotides matching TRBD2. The CDR3 totals 16 residues. With 3 bases clipped from V and 6 bases from J, the junction kept 8 bases outside the gene matches. CDR1 SGHVS and CDR2 FQNEAQ come from the germline V gene. CDR3 DNA: TGTGCCAGCAGCTTTCTTCTTGCGGGAGGGCCCGGGGAGCTGTTTTTT. This sequence encodes CASSFLLAGGPGELFF.

As for this clone: Different DNA sequences within this sample yield the same CDR3. The chain links TRBV5-4 to TRBJ1-4, with 8 positions matching TRBD1. Unmatched junction bases numbered 0, after V lost 0 bases and J lost 5 bases. CDR1 and CDR2 from the germline V gene are SGHNT and YYREEE (reference sequence). This CDR3 contains 14 residues. CDR3 residues: CASSLDRGNEKLFF. The CDR3 DNA is TGTGCCAGCAGCTTGGACAGGGGGAATGAAAAACTGTTTTTT.

The V gene is TRBV19, the J gene TRBJ2-2; 8 nucleotides agree with TRBD2. Germline V gives CDR1 LNHDA, CDR2 SQIVND (reference sequence). The CDR3 totals 16 residues. V shed 1 base and J 4 bases; nucleotides not matched to a gene: 5. In DNA, the CDR3 is TGTGCCAGTAGTATAGGAAAGCGGGGGACCACCGGGGAGCTGTTTTTT. It specifies CASSIGKRGTTGELFF.

V and J are TRBV5-6 and TRBJ2-7, with D possibly matching TRBD2 (5 bases). The V end lost 4 bases, the J end lost 4 bases, and 18 bases lay between the germline ends. In germline, CDR1 is SGHDT, CDR2 YYEEEE. The CDR3 consists of 15 residues. CDR3 amino acids: CASSGDRGWGYEQYF. CDR3 sequence (DNA): TGTGCCAGCAGCGGGGATCGGGGTTGGGGTTACGAGCAGTACTTC.

This chain joins TRBV9 and TRBJ1-3; D gene unclear. Trimming left V 3 bases short and J 0 bases short, with 4 bases between. The CDR3 is 13 residues long. Germline V gives CDR1 SGDLS, CDR2 YYNGEE. CDR3 in amino acids: CASSASSGNTIYF. Here the CDR3 DNA reads TGTGCCAGCAGCGCCAGCTCTGGAAACACCATATATTTT.

This chain links TRBV24-1 with TRBJ2-1, with TRBD1 matching over 7 bases. CDR1 is KGHDR and CDR2 is SFDVKD in the germline V gene. V trimming: 3 bases; J trimming: 0 bases; junction bases outside the gene matches: 7. The CDR3 is 17 amino acids. CDR3 sequence reads: CATSDHLTGYSYNEQFF. CDR3 DNA: TGTGCCACCAGTGATCACTTGACAGGGTACTCCTACAATGAGCAGTTCTTC.

The chain recombines TRBV4-1 with TRBJ2-3; TRBD1 might be the D (5 bases). The germline V and J ends were trimmed by 0 bases and 5 bases, with 18 bases remaining between them. The CDR3 is 17 residues long. Germline loops: CDR1 MGHRA, CDR2 YSYEKL. The CDR3 reads CASSQDADTPTGDTQYF. As DNA, the CDR3 is TGCGCCAGCAGCCAAGATGCGGACACGCCCACGGGAGATACGCAGTATTTT.

V and J are TRBV28 and TRBJ2-7, with a tentative D call TRBD1 (6 bases). The germline V gene encodes CDR1 MDHEN and CDR2 SYDVKM. Trimming took off 5 bases at V and 2 bases at J, with 10 bases between the two ends. The CDR3 is made up of 13 amino acids. DNA for the CDR3: TGTGCCAGCAGTCACAGGGAACCCTACGAGCAGTACTTC. Translation: CASSHREPYEQYF.

The V call is TRBV19, the J call TRBJ2-3, with 8 bases matching TRBD2. V lost 5 bases and J lost 1; bases outside the gene matches: 17. The CDR3 extends over 19 amino acids. Per the germline V gene, CDR1 is LNHDA and CDR2 is SQIVND (reference sequence). The CDR3 region has the DNA TGTGCCAGTAGTCTATCGGGACTAGTGGGGTTTGCTGGCACAGATACGCAGTATTTT. It codes for CASSLSGLVGFAGTDTQYF.

This sequence joins TRBV29-1 and TRBJ2-7; 9 bases map to TRBD2. Germline V gives CDR1 SQVTM, CDR2 ANQGSEA. The V gene end was trimmed by 6 bases and the J gene end by 5 bases; junction bases not matched to a gene: 11. The CDR3 covers 14 residues. DNA of the CDR3: TGCAGCGTGGCCGGGACTAGCATCCAGAACGAGCAGTACTTC. Translation gives CSVAGTSIQNEQYF.

The V gene is TRBV19, the J gene TRBJ1-5, with 7 bases that match TRBD1. The ends lost 5 bases at V and 1 base at J; junction bases unmatched: 11. The CDR3 runs to 17 residues. The V gene's germline CDR1 is LNHDA and CDR2 SQIVND (reference sequence). The CDR3 is CASSSRQGVGSNQPQHF. The CDR3 DNA reads as TGTGCCAGTAGTTCGCGACAGGGAGTTGGAAGCAATCAGCCCCAGCATTTT.

V and J are TRBV6-1 and TRBJ2-7; 7 bases fit TRBD1. This CDR3 has 15 residues. J was trimmed by 1 base and V by 1 base; bases with no gene match: 4. CDR1 is MNHNS and CDR2 is SASEGT in the germline V gene. CDR3 residues: CASSEDNRGSYEQYF. DNA of the CDR3: TGTGCCAGCAGTGAAGACAACAGGGGTTCCTACGAGCAGTACTTC.

The V and J genes are TRBV13 and TRBJ1-1; D might be TRBD1 (5 bases). This CDR3 is built from 14 residues. Looked up from germline, CDR1 is PRHDT and CDR2 is FYEKMQ (reference sequence). V lost 4 bases to trimming and J lost 4 bases, with 13 bases between them. CDR3 in DNA: TGTGCCAGCAGCTCAGGCAGGGTGAGCACTGAAGCTTTCTTT. Amino acids: CASSSGRVSTEAFF.

The sample holds one count of this clone. The chain employs TRBV7-9 and TRBJ2-3, with 8 positions matching TRBD2. The CDR3 runs 16 residues. Unmatched junction bases numbered 4, after V lost 2 bases and J lost 0 bases. Germline values: CDR1 SEHNR, CDR2 FQNEAQ (reference sequence). The CDR3 nucleotides are TGTGCCAGCAGCTTAATAAGCGGGAGTAGCACAGATACGCAGTATTTT. Translated, it gives CASSLISGSSTDTQYF.

V and J are TRBV14 and TRBJ2-7; weak D call: TRBD1 (6 bases). The CDR3 covers 14 residues. Deletions cut 0 bases from V and 1 base from J, with 7 bases between. Germline CDR1 reads SGHDN; CDR2 reads FVKESK. CDR3 in amino acids: CASSQDRGSYEQYF. The CDR3 nucleotides are TGTGCCAGCAGCCAAGATAGGGGGTCCTACGAGCAGTACTTC.

The genes are TRBV19 and TRBJ2-2; D is unresolved. This CDR3 comprises 14 residues. Trimming left V 5 bases short and J 5 bases short, with 12 bases between. CDR1 and CDR2 (germline): LNHDA, SQIVND (reference sequence). DNA for the CDR3: TGTGCCAGTAGTCCTCAACTAAAAACCGGGGAGCTGTTTTTT. Its protein is CASSPQLKTGELFF.

The rearrangement joins TRBV28 to TRBJ2-7; tentative D call: TRBD2 (5 bases). The V end was cut by 5 bases, the J end by 6 bases, with 17 bases between. Germline loops: CDR1 MDHEN, CDR2 SYDVKM. The CDR3 spans 14 residues. CDR3 DNA: TGTGCCAGCAGTCCCCTCGGCCACGGAGGCGAGCAGTACTTC. Translation gives CASSPLGHGGEQYF. The whole variable domain, filled in from reference TRBV28 and TRBJ2-7, reads DVKVTQSSRYLVKRTGEKVFLECVQDMDHENMFWYRQDPGLGLRLIYFSYDVKMKEKGDIPEGYSVSREKKERFSLILESASTNQTSMYLCASSPLGHGGEQYFGPGTRLTVT.

Only one count was recorded for this clone. The rearrangement links TRBV3-1 (or the pseudogene TRBV3-2) to TRBJ1-2; weak D call: TRBD1 (5 bases). The germline CDR1 and CDR2 sequences are LGHDT and YNNKEL (reference sequence). Trimming left V 4 bases short and J 4 bases short, with 13 bases between. The CDR3 has 14 residues. The CDR3 region has the DNA TGTGCCAGCAGCCCCGAAGGGGCCATCTATGGCTACACCTTC. It codes for CASSPEGAIYGYTF.

The chain combines TRBV9 with TRBJ2-3, with 7 bases matching TRBD2. V lost 2 bases to trimming and J lost 4 bases; unmatched junction nucleotides: 4. The germline gives CDR1 SGDLS, CDR2 YYNGEE. This CDR3 has 14 residues. The DNA for the CDR3 is TGTGCCAGCAGCGTTGGCGGGAGTGCAGATACGCAGTATTTT. Amino acids: CASSVGGSADTQYF.

The rearrangement links TRBV2 to TRBJ1-4, with D unclear. V was cut by 2 bases and J by 7 bases, with 5 bases left in between. Germline CDR1 is SNHLY and CDR2 is FYNNEI. The CDR3 has 12 residues. The CDR3 DNA is TGTGCCAGCAGTGAATCGGTTGAAAAACTGTTTTTT. Its protein product is CASSESVEKLFF.

This chain joins TRBV7-6 and TRBJ2-7, with 9 bases identical to TRBD2. Germline loops: CDR1 SGHVS, CDR2 FNYEAQ. V gave up 1 base and J gave up 7 bases; unmatched junction bases: 5. This CDR3 spans 14 amino acids. CDR3 protein: CASSLVSSGIEQYF. The CDR3 coding sequence is TGTGCCAGCAGCTTAGTTTCTAGCGGGATAGAGCAGTACTTC. The full variable domain, completed using reference TRBV7-6 and TRBJ2-7, is GAGVSQSPRYKVTKRGQDVALRCDPISGHVSLYWYRQALGQGPEFLTYFNYEAQQDKSGLPNDRFSAERPEGSISTLTIQRTEQRDSAMYRCASSLVSSGIEQYFGPGTRLTVT.

This chain joins TRBV7-3 and TRBJ1-1; weak D call: TRBD1 (6 bases). The CDR3 has 15 residues. The germline gives CDR1 SGHTA, CDR2 FQGTGA. Trimming pared 5 bases from V and 0 bases from J, leaving 13 bases between. CDR3 amino acids: CASSPGGGVNTEAFF. The CDR3 bases are TGTGCCAGCAGCCCAGGAGGGGGGGTGAACACTGAAGCTTTCTTT.

V is TRBV29-1 and J is TRBJ2-3, with a tentative D call TRBD2 (5 bases). The CDR3 runs 17 residues. Germline V lookup: CDR1 SQVTM, CDR2 ANQGSEA. Trimming removed 5 bases at V and 1 base at J, with 22 bases between. CDR3 sequence (DNA): TGCAGCGTTCAGAGACATTCACTAGGACTGGGCACAGATACGCAGTATTTT. This sequence encodes CSVQRHSLGLGTDTQYF.